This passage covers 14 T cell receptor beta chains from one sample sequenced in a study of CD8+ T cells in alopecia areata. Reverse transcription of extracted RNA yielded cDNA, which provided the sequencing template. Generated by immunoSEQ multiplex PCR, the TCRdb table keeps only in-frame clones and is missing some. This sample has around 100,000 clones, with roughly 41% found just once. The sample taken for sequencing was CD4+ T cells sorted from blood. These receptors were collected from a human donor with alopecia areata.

CDR3 protein: CASRLQTGTTEAFF. The CDR3 DNA reads as TGCGCCAGCAGACTCCAGACAGGGACGACTGAAGCTTTCTTT. The V gene is TRBV5-1, the J gene TRBJ1-1, with TRBD1 matching over 7 bases. Trimming removed 5 bases from V and 5 bases from J; junction bases left unmatched: 9. Germline CDR1 SGHRS, CDR2 YFSETQ. CDR3 length: 14 amino acids.

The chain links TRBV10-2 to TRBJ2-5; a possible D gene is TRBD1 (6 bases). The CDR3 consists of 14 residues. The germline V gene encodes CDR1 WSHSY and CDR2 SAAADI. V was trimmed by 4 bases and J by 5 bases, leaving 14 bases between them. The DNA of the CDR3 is TGCGCCAGCAGTGTCGGCAGGGGCCTTGAGACCCAGTACTTC. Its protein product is CASSVGRGLETQYF.

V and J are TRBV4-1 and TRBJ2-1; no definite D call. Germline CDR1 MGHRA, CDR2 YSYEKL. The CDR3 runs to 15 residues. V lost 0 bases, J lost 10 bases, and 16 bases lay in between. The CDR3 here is CASSQEGTTLREQFF. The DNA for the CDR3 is TGCGCCAGCAGCCAAGAGGGCACCACCCTTCGGGAGCAGTTCTTC.

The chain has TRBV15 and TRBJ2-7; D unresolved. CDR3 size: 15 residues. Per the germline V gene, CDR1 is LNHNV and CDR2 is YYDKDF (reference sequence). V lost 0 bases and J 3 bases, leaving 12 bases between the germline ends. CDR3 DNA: TGTGCCACCAGCAGAGAGACGTACCCTCACTACGAGCAGTACTTC. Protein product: CATSRETYPHYEQYF.

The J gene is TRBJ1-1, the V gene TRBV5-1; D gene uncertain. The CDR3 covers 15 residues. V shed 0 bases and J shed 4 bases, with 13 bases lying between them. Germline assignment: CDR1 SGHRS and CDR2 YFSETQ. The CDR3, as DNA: TGCGCCAGCAGCTTGGAGACGGAGGCGGTCACTGAAGCTTTCTTT. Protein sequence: CASSLETEAVTEAFF.

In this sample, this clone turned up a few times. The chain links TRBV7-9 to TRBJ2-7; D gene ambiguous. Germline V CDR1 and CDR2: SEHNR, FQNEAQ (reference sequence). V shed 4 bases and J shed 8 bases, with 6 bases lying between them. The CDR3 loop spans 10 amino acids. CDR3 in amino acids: CASSSGQQYF. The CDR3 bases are TGTGCCAGCAGCTCAGGCCAGCAGTACTTC.

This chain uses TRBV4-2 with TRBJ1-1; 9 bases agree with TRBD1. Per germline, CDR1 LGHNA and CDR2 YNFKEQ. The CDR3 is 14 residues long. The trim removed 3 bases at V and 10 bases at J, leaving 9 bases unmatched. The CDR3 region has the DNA TGTGCCAGCAGCCAGGATCCGGGACAGGGCCCAGCTTTCTTT. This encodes CASSQDPGQGPAFF.

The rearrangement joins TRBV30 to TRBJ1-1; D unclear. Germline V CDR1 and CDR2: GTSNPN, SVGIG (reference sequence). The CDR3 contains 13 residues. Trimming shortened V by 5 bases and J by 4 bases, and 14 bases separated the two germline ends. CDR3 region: CAWQRGVRTEAFF. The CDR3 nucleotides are TGTGCCTGGCAGCGGGGTGTTCGCACTGAAGCTTTCTTT.

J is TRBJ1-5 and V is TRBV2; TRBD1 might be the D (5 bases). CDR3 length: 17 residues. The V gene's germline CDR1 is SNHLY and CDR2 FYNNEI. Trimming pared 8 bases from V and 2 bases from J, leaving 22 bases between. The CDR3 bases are TGTGCCAGCGCCGCAATTATGGCAGGGAATCGCAATCAGCCCCAGCATTTT. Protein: CASAAIMAGNRNQPQHF.

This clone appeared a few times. The DNA of the CDR3 is TGTGCCAGCAGTTACGGGCAGACCCTAGCCAAAAACATTCAGTACTTC. This translates into CASSYGQTLAKNIQYF. The chain uses TRBV7-8 and TRBJ2-4; D ambiguous. V shed 6 bases and J shed 0 bases, with 15 bases lying between them. Per the germline V gene, CDR1 is SGHVS and CDR2 is FQNEAQ. The CDR3 spans 16 residues.

CDR3: CSVAWTGSNEQYF. CDR3 DNA sequence: TGCAGCGTTGCATGGACAGGGTCCAACGAGCAGTACTTC. V usage is TRBV29-1 and J usage is TRBJ2-7, with 8 bases fitting TRBD1. V lost 4 bases, J lost 5 bases, and 7 bases stayed unmatched. The length of the CDR3 is 13 residues. From germline, CDR1 is SQVTM and CDR2 ANQGSEA.

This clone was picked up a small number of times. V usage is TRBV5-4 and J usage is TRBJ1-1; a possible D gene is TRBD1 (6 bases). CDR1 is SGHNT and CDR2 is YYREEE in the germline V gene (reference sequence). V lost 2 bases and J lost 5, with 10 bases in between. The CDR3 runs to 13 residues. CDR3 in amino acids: CASSLQGLTEAFF. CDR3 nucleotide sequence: TGTGCCAGCAGCTTACAGGGTTTGACTGAAGCTTTCTTT. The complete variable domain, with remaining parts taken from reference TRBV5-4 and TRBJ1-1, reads ETGVTQSPTHLIKTRGQQVTLRCSSQSGHNTVSWYQQALGQGPQFIFQYYREEENGRGNFPPRFSGLQFPNYSSELNVNALELDDSALYLCASSLQGLTEAFFGQGTRLTVV.

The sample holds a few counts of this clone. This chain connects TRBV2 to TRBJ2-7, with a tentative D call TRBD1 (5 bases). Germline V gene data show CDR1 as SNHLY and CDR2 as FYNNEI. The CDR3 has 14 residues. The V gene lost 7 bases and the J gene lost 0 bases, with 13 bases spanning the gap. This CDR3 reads CASKGSESSYEQYF. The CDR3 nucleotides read TGTGCCAGCAAGGGGTCGGAGAGCTCCTACGAGCAGTACTTC.

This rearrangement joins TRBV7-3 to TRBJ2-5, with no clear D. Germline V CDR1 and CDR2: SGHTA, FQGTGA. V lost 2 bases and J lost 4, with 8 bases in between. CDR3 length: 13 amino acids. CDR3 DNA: TGTGCCAGCAGCTTAGAGAGGTTAGAGACCCAGTACTTC. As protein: CASSLERLETQYF.